This T cell receptor (beta chain) was obtained from a study of regulatory T cells in long-lasting Graves disease. Time point here: newly diagnosed GD, antithyroid drugs for less than 3 months. After RNA was extracted from PBMCs, the TCR library was made from it. A roughly 10-milliliter sample of peripheral blood was drawn into EDTA tubes. Arm-PCR with iRepertoire HTBI primers amplified the CDR3 regions for these TCR beta libraries. In the original processing: Samples revealed 62 TRBV and 15 or so TRBJ segments. TCRdb re-called the multiplex PCR reads through MiXCR, storing one row per CDR3 protein. For this entry, the V and J calls and clone size follow TCRdb and not the study's own pipeline. The sample holds 680,000 or so distinct CDR3 sequences, roughly 15% seen once. The CDR3 sequence is 14 residues long. The V segment lost 7 bases and the J segment 8 bases; nucleotides outside the gene matches: 13. CDR1 and CDR2 from the germline V gene are DFQATT and SNEGSKA (reference sequence).

The sample holds many counts of this clonotype. These data were also reused for a study on T cells in Graves' hyperthyroidism and ophthalmopathy. This second study says: Patients showing uncontrolled infection, other autoimmune disease, pregnancy or lactation were ineligible. First-round RT-PCR with HTBI primers amplified the TCR CDR3 region.

This clonotype originated in a woman younger than 45 with Graves disease. This rearrangement joins TRBV20-1 to TRBJ1-2, with 10 bases matching TRBD1. The sequencing here drew on peripheral blood mononuclear cells (PBMCs), taken at new diagnosis, from a patient treated with antithyroid drugs. The DNA for the CDR3 is TGCAGTGGCGCAAACCCGGGACAGGGGAAAGGCTACACCTTC. This translates into CSGANPGQGKGYTF.